This TCR beta chain is drawn from a study of cytomegalovirus exposure and HLA in healthy donors (dated by TCRdb to the late 2010s). Describing the broader study: According to an earlier analysis of around 600 of the donors, some 180 million T cells yielded 117 million unique TCR beta sequences and roughly 280 Gb of sequence data. In an earlier analysis of roughly 540 of the donors, high-throughput TCR beta sequencing was used to judge whether each TCR beta V gene segment behaved as functional or pseudogenic. Roughly five DR-DQ haplotypes were handled as single units for association and clustering, since linkage in the cohort was strong. Class I and class II HLA loci were covered by the typing at four-digit resolution. Among about 400 genotyped donors of the cohort, an average of approximately 200,000 unique TCR beta nucleotide sequences was sequenced per donor, of which 15% to 20% were non-productive. The genetic ancestry cluster associated with self-reported Caucasian donors included roughly 84% of the approximately 410 genotyped donors. In the later analysis, no new phenotypic data were used to find candidate immune exposures; instead, reliance was placed on TCR beta sequences and their occurrence across donors. Donor age, sex, ethnicity and CMV serostatus were collected together with the repertoire data. The study aimed to test whether cataloging public T cell receptors could reveal signatures of past pathogen exposure. Genome-wide SNP genotypes for about 65% of the roughly 700 donors were used in a later genetic analysis, which treated that subset as a discovery cohort. All discovery cohort repertoires had been generated using a single sequencing platform. The number of typed donors differed by locus: about 629-640 for A, B, C, DRB1 and DQB1; 500 to 550 for DQA1; fewer than 610 for DPA1; and approximately 450 for DPB1. Along with the approximately 700-subject first cohort, a separate validation cohort of around 120 different subjects was used. The study profiled the T cell repertoires of about 640 subjects by immunosequencing and related them to cytomegalovirus serostatus. A later analysis re-analyzed previously published TCR beta repertoires from 600 to 850 donors and added high-resolution HLA genotyping to study TCR occurrence patterns. An early release that covered roughly 600 HLA-typed donors contained 300 to 350 gigabases of sequencing data and 75 million to 100 million unique TCR sequences. High-throughput TCR immunosequencing, statistical association of individual TCRs with disease status, and machine learning were combined to predict cytomegalovirus infection status. Here is what the overall study found, with its caveats: Some IMGT-functional V segments, including TRBV6-2 and TRBV6-3, could not be distinguished by the 87-base-pair reads and were therefore excluded. In a later analysis, HLA-associated TCR beta chains showed more clonal expansion and lower generation probabilities than non-associated chains that were equally common. Several of the top co-occurrence clusters appeared to be linked to parvovirus B19, influenza, CMV and Epstein-Barr virus, according to a later analysis. In a later analysis, the rate of TCR association differed among HLA loci, with DRB1 alleles having the most associated TCRs and HLA-C alleles having the fewest. Because counts were too low, seventeen rarely observed V segments, including chromosome 9 orphons, were left out of the earlier analysis of several hundred of the donors. Assigning TCR associations to individual alleles was difficult when HLA alleles, especially DR and DQ, strongly co-occurred. At a false discovery rate of 0.05, a later analysis linked some 17,000 TCR beta sequences to specific HLA alleles. Across donors, most TCR sequences were observed very rarely, whereas some public TCRs were present in many individuals. In an earlier analysis of some 500 of the donors, most TCR beta V segments were observed in productive rearrangements about 90% or about 30% of the time, broadly matching IMGT annotations. A group of highly shared sequence variants was considered likely to be a technical artifact of the sequencing pipeline. A later genetic analysis reported fewer N-insertions in productive TCRs among donors in an Asian-associated ancestry cluster than the roughly 620-donor mean. The authors suggested that the approach could potentially be generalized to other disease states and immunological phenotypes. In vitro tests confirmed that a few of the cytomegalovirus-associated TCR beta chains recognize cytomegalovirus antigens. A further reported finding was that TCR beta sequences accurately predicted the HLA-A and HLA-B alleles for most subjects in the first cohort. CMV serostatus was the only immune exposure information available for the cohort. A later genetic analysis associated a missense DCLRE1C variant with V-gene and J-gene trimming of TCR beta chains, and an independent cohort replicated the association. Correlated functional status among segregating V segments might be attributable to linkage disequilibrium, but an unknown experimental factor could not be ruled out. Most CMV-associated TCR beta chains appeared to be HLA-restricted in a later analysis, and the HLA associations seemed to be driven largely by CMV exposure. In the study, approximately 160 TCR beta chains were listed as associated with cytomegalovirus. Because some donors lacked HLA typing at each locus, the association tests relied only on the typed subset. Only TCR beta chains were sequenced in this cohort, and the absence of alpha or paired-chain data limited detectable features. In both the original and validation cohorts, the classifier was reported to diagnose cytomegalovirus status with high specificity and sensitivity. Presence/absence analyses assumed roughly uniform sequencing depth across donors, an assumption that may not hold.

The CDR3 covers 19 residues, taking in both the cysteine and the phenylalanine. Just CDR3 DNA is preserved here, 57 bases in frame from base 1. V and J are trimmed by 1 base and 3 bases, and the gene matches miss 18 bases of the junction. The germline V gene (reference sequence) sets CDR1 to MNHEY and CDR2 to SMNVEV. Library construction relied on the immunoSEQ multiplex PCR assay. A mixture of 60 forward primers for TCR Vbeta segments and 13 reverse primers for TCR Jbeta segments was used in the multiplex PCR. A multiplex PCR assay on genomic DNA amplified the CDR3 region of rearranged TCR beta genes. On the Illumina HiSeq System, the amplified TCR beta libraries were sequenced as 87-base-pair reads. The study's own analysis went as follows. In a later analysis, some 80 million unique TCR beta chains were counted across the roughly 670 repertoires, and about 9.9 million of these chains were shared by at least two donors. To remove PCR and sequencing errors, raw reads were error-corrected and collapsed into unique sequences using a nearest-neighbor algorithm that merged closely related sequences. To assign V, D and J gene segments, CDR3 sequences were aligned to IMGT reference sequences. For a sequence to be retained, a match of at least six nucleotides to both a V gene segment and a J gene segment was required. Rearrangements were classified as productive when the CDR3 lacked stop codons and remained in frame with V and J, and all other rearrangements were classified as non-productive. CDR3 was defined according to IMGT convention as the region running from the second conserved V-encoded cysteine to the conserved J-encoded phenylalanine. In an earlier analysis of more than 550 of the donors, sequences lacking an unambiguous match to a single V gene segment were excluded. In an earlier analysis of around 590 of the donors, a V segment was called functional when productive rearrangements were above 56.7%, and segregating when the standard deviation between donors exceeded 5%. A statistical classification framework was built for diagnosing cytomegalovirus status from the catalog of TCR beta chain sequences. V and J gene assignment, in a later analysis, came from comparing TCR nucleotide sequences with IMGT/GENE-DB human TR gene sequences. A later analysis assigned CDR3 sequences and most-parsimonious VDJ recombination scenarios with the TCRdist pipeline. In a later analysis, each TCR beta chain was defined by its CDR3 amino acid sequence together with its V-gene family, and reads without a unique V-gene family were excluded. As a way to deal with suspected cross-contamination and a sequencing artifact, a later analysis dropped hundreds of nucleotide sequences that were highly shared and had low generation probability. In a later analysis, a clonal expansion index for each public chain was calculated from normalized within-repertoire ranks of inferred template counts. In a later analysis, generation probabilities were computed with a VDJ recombination model fitted to out-of-frame rearrangements, and the resulting probabilities were checked against IGoR. Hypergeometric tests were used in a later analysis to score TCR-TCR, TCR-HLA and TCR-CMV co-occurrence, with a repertoire-size bias correction applied to the TCR pairs. False discovery rates were estimated in a later analysis by permuting HLA or CMV assignments 20 times. In a later analysis, co-occurring TCRs were grouped using DBSCAN, and TCRdist sequence similarity was added for clustering within HLA-allele-positive subsets. For co-occurrence clustering, repertoires with fewer than 30,000 or more than 120,000 public chains were excluded, along with five repertoires with anomalous nucleotide sharing. TCRdb holds this immuneACCESS table with in-frame rearrangements only. Some clones are missing; in checked studies, unresolved V genes explain under half, and the rest has no known cause. D and trimming come from the DNA, and the V and J calls and clone size come from that table. The sample contains 100,000 to 150,000 clones, around 70% of them found a single time. In total, the top ten clones hold approximately 2.6% of the sample.

This clone was seen just once. No cognate antigen has been identified for it. No base qualities exist here, and no much larger clone lies one base off it. The cohort comprised around 690 healthy bone marrow donors. At the time of sampling, all cohort members were nominally healthy, though unrecorded immune exposures were likely present. The donor was CMV seropositive and belonged to the group of over 250 seropositive cohort members. A peripheral blood sample was collected from each donor, and TCR beta sequencing was performed on peripheral blood mononuclear cells. Genomic DNA extraction from the blood cell samples was performed with the Qiagen DNeasy Blood Extraction Kit.

The clonotype originates from an older woman in good health and CMV-seropositive. The sequencing sample was made of PBMCs. The sequence is built from TRBV27 and TRBJ2-7, with 7 bases matching TRBD1. Here the CDR3 is given as CASSLWNRDSVQGIYEQYF. The DNA reads TGTGCCAGCAGTTTATGGAACCGGGACAGCGTTCAGGGAATCTACGAGCAGTACTTC.